The 23 T cell receptor beta chains in this list originate from one sample, sequenced in a study of T cell responses to AZD1222 COVID-19 vaccine. Assay: immunoSEQ multiplex PCR; the TCRdb copy retains only in-frame clones and omits some. The table lists 150,000 to 200,000 clones, about 91% of them singletons. Material: peripheral blood, obtained on day 0 of AZD1222 vaccination. All receptors come from an adult in good health.

In this sample, this clone turned up a few times. The chain is built from TRBV7-8 and TRBJ1-3; no clear D. The CDR3 contains 13 residues. Germline V CDR1 and CDR2: SGHVS, FQNEAQ. Trimming took off 5 bases at V and 7 bases at J, with 12 bases between the two ends. The CDR3 loop reads CASSPTRSNTIYF. CDR3 DNA: TGTGCCAGCAGCCCCACTCGTTCGAACACCATATATTTT. Together with reference TRBV7-8 and TRBJ1-3, the CDR3 gives the full variable domain: GAGVSQSPRYKVAKRGQDVALRCDPISGHVSLFWYQQALGQGPEFLTYFQNEAQLDKSGLPSDRFFAERPEGSVSTLKIQRTQQEDSAVYLCASSPTRSNTIYFGEGSWLTVV.

Details on this clone: A read error may account for a junction end that differs from germline. V is TRBV3-1 (or the pseudogene TRBV3-2) and J is TRBJ1-1; D remains ambiguous. CDR1 LGHDT and CDR2 YNNKEL come from the germline V gene (reference sequence). This CDR3 is built from 14 residues. CDR3 in DNA: TGTGCCACCAGCACCGTGCCAGGCGGATCTGAAGCTTTCTTT. As protein: CATSTVPGGSEAFF.

The chain recombines TRBV9 with TRBJ1-1, with D perhaps TRBD1 (6 bases). CDR3 length: 14 residues. Germline V gives CDR1 SGDLS, CDR2 YYNGEE. The germline V and J ends were trimmed by 5 bases and 1 base, with 12 bases remaining between them. The CDR3 DNA reads TGTGCCAGCAGGCGGGGGGCAGAGAACACTGAAGCTTTCTTT. This translates into CASRRGAENTEAFF.

The V gene is TRBV3-1 (or the pseudogene TRBV3-2), the J gene TRBJ2-7, with D hard to call. V dropped 3 bases and J dropped 2 bases, with 8 bases sitting between them. The germline CDR1 and CDR2 sequences are LGHDT and YNNKEL (reference sequence). This CDR3 region has 13 residues. CDR3: CASSHGMAYEQYF. The CDR3 nucleotides are TGTGCCAGCAGCCATGGGATGGCCTACGAGCAGTACTTC.

The chain joins TRBV25-1 to TRBJ2-1; D is unclear. The CDR3 is 14 residues long. The V and J ends lost 1 base and 5 bases respectively, with 9 bases between them. In germline, CDR1 is MGHDK, CDR2 SYGVNS. The CDR3 reads CASSEFRADNEQFF. Written as DNA, the CDR3 is TGTGCCAGCAGTGAATTTAGGGCAGACAATGAGCAGTTCTTC.

V is TRBV19 and J is TRBJ2-4; 8 bases agree with TRBD2. Unmatched junction bases numbered 6, after V lost 3 bases and J lost 2 bases. CDR1 and CDR2 from the germline V gene are LNHDA and SQIVND (reference sequence). The CDR3 runs 16 residues. This chain's CDR3 is CASSITAGGTKNIQYF. The CDR3 DNA is TGTGCCAGTAGTATTACGGCGGGAGGCACCAAAAACATTCAGTACTTC.

The chain recombines TRBV5-1 with TRBJ2-4; the D gene is possibly TRBD2 (6 bases). This CDR3 comprises 13 residues. The germline CDR1 and CDR2 sequences are SGHRS and YFSETQ. Trimming removed 0 bases from V and 9 bases from J, with 10 bases in between. The CDR3 DNA reads TGCGCCAGCAGCTTGGCCCAGGGAGGCATTCAGTACTTC. Protein: CASSLAQGGIQYF.

The chain uses TRBV11-3 and TRBJ2-7; D unresolved. Trimming removed 4 bases at V and 5 bases at J, with 9 bases between. The CDR3 loop spans 12 amino acids. Germline V lookup: CDR1 SGHNT, CDR2 YENEEA. The CDR3 DNA reads as TGTGCCAGCAGCTCCAGACCGGACGAGCAGTACTTC. Amino acid sequence: CASSSRPDEQYF.

The chain has TRBV7-2 and TRBJ2-2, with unresolved D. The CDR3 is 16 residues long. Between the trimmed V and J ends, which lost 1 base and 0 bases, there was a span of 9 bases. CDR1 is SGHTA and CDR2 is FQGNSA in the germline V gene. The CDR3 DNA reads TGTGCCAGCAGCTTAGTAGGTCTCTCGAACACCGGGGAGCTGTTTTTT. It codes for CASSLVGLSNTGELFF.

This chain connects TRBV7-2 to TRBJ1-1; D is uncertain. CDR1 and CDR2 from the germline V gene are SGHTA and FQGNSA. V was pared by 2 bases and J by 2 bases, with 6 bases between. CDR3 length: 13 amino acids. CDR3 sequence: CASSLRINTEAFF. In DNA form, the CDR3 reads TGTGCCAGCAGCTTAAGGATCAACACTGAAGCTTTCTTT.

This rearrangement joins TRBV11-3 to TRBJ2-2, with D maybe TRBD1 (6 bases). The CDR3 spans 16 residues. V lost 0 bases and J 5 bases, leaving 13 bases between the germline ends. Germline CDR1 is SGHNT and CDR2 is YENEEA. As DNA, the CDR3 is TGTGCCAGCAGCTTAGATGGTGGACAGCCGACCGGGGAGCTGTTTTTT. It translates to CASSLDGGQPTGELFF.

CDR3 in amino acids: CASRETGSSGNTIYF. CDR3 nucleotides: TGCGCCAGCAGGGAAACAGGGAGCTCTGGAAACACCATATATTTT. The rearrangement uses TRBV10-2 and TRBJ1-3; a possible D gene is TRBD1 (6 bases). CDR3 length equals 15 residues. Germline V gene lookup returns CDR1 WSHSY and CDR2 SAAADI. V was pared by 6 bases and J by 0 bases, with 12 bases between.

The chain uses TRBV7-9 and TRBJ1-3; D remains ambiguous. This CDR3 region has 14 residues. From germline, CDR1 is SEHNR and CDR2 FQNEAQ (reference sequence). V lost 4 bases and J lost 0, with 7 bases in between. In DNA form, the CDR3 reads TGTGCCAGCAGCTACATCGGCTCTGGAAACACCATATATTTT. Translation: CASSYIGSGNTIYF.

This chain links TRBV5-6 with TRBJ2-3; D tentatively reads TRBD1 or TRBD2 (5 bases each). This CDR3 contains 15 residues. Germline CDR1 SGHDT, CDR2 YYEEEE. V was shortened by 4 bases and J by 0 bases, with 12 bases between the two germline ends. The CDR3 coding sequence is TGTGCCAGCAGCCCGGGACCGGTAAGCACAGATACGCAGTATTTT. Amino acids: CASSPGPVSTDTQYF.

This chain joins TRBV9 and TRBJ2-7, with 8 positions matching TRBD2. Germline trimming cut 7 bases from V and 4 bases from J; bases unmatched to any gene: 7. The CDR3 is 13 residues long. Per germline, CDR1 SGDLS and CDR2 YYNGEE. The CDR3 coding sequence is TGTGCCAGCCTCGAGCGGGGGAAATACGAGCAGTACTTC. It codes for CASLERGKYEQYF.

The rearrangement uses TRBV9 and TRBJ1-1; D may be TRBD1 (6 bases). The CDR3 loop spans 15 amino acids. Germline assignment: CDR1 SGDLS and CDR2 YYNGEE. Trimming removed 1 base from V and 1 base from J, with 11 bases in between. The CDR3 DNA follows: TGTGCCAGCAGCGTACTCGGGGGCCCGAACACTGAAGCTTTCTTT. It is translated as CASSVLGGPNTEAFF.

The genes are TRBV30 and TRBJ1-1, with unresolved D. Germline assignment: CDR1 GTSNPN and CDR2 SVGIG (reference sequence). The CDR3 contains 12 residues. V lost 3 bases and J 4 bases, leaving 9 bases between the germline ends. The CDR3 loop is CAWSEYSTEAFF. CDR3 nucleotides: TGTGCCTGGAGCGAATACAGCACTGAAGCTTTCTTT. Drawing the rest from reference TRBV30 and TRBJ1-1, the complete variable domain is SQTIHQWPATLVQPVGSPLSLECTVEGTSNPNLYWYRQAAGRGLQLLFYSVGIGQISSEVPQNLSASRPQDRQFILSSKKLLLSDSGFYLCAWSEYSTEAFFGQGTRLTVV.

The chain has TRBV10-3 and TRBJ2-4, with no clear D. Germline V gives CDR1 ENHRY, CDR2 SYGVKD. The CDR3 runs 18 residues. V lost 1 base to trimming and J lost 0 bases, with 16 bases between them. CDR3 in DNA: TGTGCCATCAGTGAGTTCCTACGGGCAGACACAGCCAAAAACATTCAGTACTTC. Translating it yields CAISEFLRADTAKNIQYF.

This chain links TRBV19 with TRBJ2-1; D gene ambiguous. Germline assignment: CDR1 LNHDA and CDR2 SQIVND (reference sequence). The length of the CDR3 is 14 residues. V was cut by 7 bases and J by 3 bases, with 13 bases left in between. This chain's CDR3 is CASNGGRSYNEQFF. The CDR3 DNA reads as TGTGCCAGTAACGGCGGAAGGAGCTACAATGAGCAGTTCTTC.

This chain uses TRBV7-2 with TRBJ2-7; 7 nucleotides align to TRBD2. The V gene end was trimmed by 1 base and the J gene end by 6 bases; junction bases not matched to a gene: 3. The CDR3 contains 13 residues. In germline, CDR1 is SGHTA, CDR2 FQGNSA. DNA for the CDR3: TGTGCCAGCAGCTTAGTACGCGGGGGCGAGCAGTACTTC. Its translation: CASSLVRGGEQYF.

This chain joins TRBV29-1 and TRBJ1-5; D is possibly TRBD1 (6 bases). The germline V and J ends were trimmed by 7 bases and 9 bases, with 16 bases remaining between them. The germline gives CDR1 SQVTM, CDR2 ANQGSEA. This CDR3 spans 12 amino acids. For the CDR3, the DNA is TGCAGCGCAGGGGACCGGGTGGGGCCCCAGCATTTT. This gives the protein CSAGDRVGPQHF.

J is TRBJ1-1 and V is TRBV5-1; perhaps TRBD1 as D (5 bases). Per germline, CDR1 SGHRS and CDR2 YFSETQ. The CDR3 runs to 15 residues. V shed 4 bases and J shed 3 bases, with 16 bases lying between them. The chain's CDR3 is CASSLAGIGDTEAFF. In nucleotides, the CDR3 is TGCGCCAGCAGCCTGGCTGGGATAGGGGACACTGAAGCTTTCTTT.

The chain is built from TRBV5-4 and TRBJ2-7, with D possibly being TRBD1 (6 bases). V lost 0 bases and J lost 8, with 18 bases in between. Per germline, CDR1 SGHNT and CDR2 YYREEE (reference sequence). The CDR3 consists of 15 residues. The CDR3 is CASSLGGPTGNKQYF. CDR3 sequence (DNA): TGTGCCAGCAGCTTGGGAGGACCGACAGGAAATAAGCAGTACTTC.